This T cell receptor beta chain was sequenced in a study of T cell repertoires in cytomegalovirus infection. Study results and limitations: Using cumulative public TCR beta family frequency, the authors identified those who carried CMV together with the relevant HLA.

This clonotype was observed at least ten times. The antigen is not known. Each CDR3 protein gets one entry after TCRdb re-called the reads with MiXCR. Among around 740,000 distinct CDR3 sequences listed, 35% were seen once. The V end was cut by 6 bases, the J end by 4 bases, with 13 bases between. This CDR3 comprises 14 residues. The chain combines TRBV12-3 or TRBV12-4 with TRBJ1-5, with D uncertain. The sequenced material came from PBMCs. This sequence was found in a human donor in good health (CMV status not recorded). Some clones in this sample may be carry-over from other donors' samples. CDR3 in amino acids: CASSPPGRNQPQHF. In DNA, the CDR3 is TGTGCCAGCAGCCCACCGGGAAGAAATCAGCCCCAGCATTTT.